This passage covers 5 T cell receptor beta chains from one sample sequenced in a study of T cell repertoires in cytomegalovirus infection. MiXCR was run by TCRdb on the reads, yielding one entry per CDR3 protein. The table shows 900,000 to 950,000 distinct CDR3 sequences, with around 32% occurring only once. These receptors have no identified antigens. The input for sequencing was cultured CD8+ T cells from PBMCs, taken from culture after CMV antigen stimulation. The receptors were gathered from a human donor in good health (CMV status not recorded). Some clones in this sample may be carry-over from other donors' samples.

This clonotype was seen only a few times. The gene calls are TRBV7-6 and TRBJ2-7; perhaps TRBD1 as D (6 bases). The CDR3 extends over 15 amino acids. The germline V gene has CDR1 SGHVS and CDR2 FNYEAQ. V was pared by 3 bases and J by 2 bases, with 14 bases between. This CDR3 is CASSLVGRGPYEQYV. The CDR3 region has the DNA TGTGCCAGCAGCTTGGTTGGCAGGGGACCCTACGAGCAGTACGTC.

The chain links TRBV7-3 to TRBJ2-4, with D tentatively TRBD2 (6 bases). Germline lookup yields CDR1 SGHTA and CDR2 FQGTGA. CDR3 length: 16 amino acids. The V gene lost 1 base and the J gene lost 2 bases, with 12 bases spanning the gap. The CDR3, as DNA: TGTGCCAGCAGCTTAAACGGGGGTGGGTCCAAAAACATTCAGTACTTC. Translated: CASSLNGGGSKNIQYF.

This clonotype was counted between two and nine times. This chain connects TRBV7-2 to TRBJ2-3; D not resolved. The ends were cut back, 1 base at V and 3 bases at J, with 11 bases in the middle. This CDR3 region has 15 residues. Per the germline V gene, CDR1 is SGHTA and CDR2 is FQGNSA. CDR3 in DNA: TGTGCCAGCAGCTTAGGGATCCTCTATACAGATACGCAGTATTTT. Its protein product is CASSLGILYTDTQYF.

This clonotype was counted between two and nine times. The gene calls are TRBV5-1 and TRBJ2-2, with a weak D call TRBD1 (5 bases). V shed 1 base and J shed 4 bases, with 11 bases lying between them. CDR1 and CDR2 (germline): SGHRS, YFSETQ. This CDR3 is built from 15 residues. CDR3 region: CASSLYLQGTGELFF. In nucleotides, the CDR3 is TGCGCCAGCAGCTTGTATCTTCAGGGCACCGGGGAGCTGTTTTTT.

This clonotype was seen only a few times. The chain employs TRBV6-5 and TRBJ2-3; unclear D gene. The CDR3 runs to 15 residues. The germline V gene encodes CDR1 MNHEY and CDR2 SVGAGI. Trimming removed 0 bases from V and 2 bases from J, with 9 bases in between. The CDR3 sequence is CASSYSIPNTDTQYF. In nucleotides, the CDR3 is TGTGCCAGCAGTTACTCGATCCCGAACACAGATACGCAGTATTTT.